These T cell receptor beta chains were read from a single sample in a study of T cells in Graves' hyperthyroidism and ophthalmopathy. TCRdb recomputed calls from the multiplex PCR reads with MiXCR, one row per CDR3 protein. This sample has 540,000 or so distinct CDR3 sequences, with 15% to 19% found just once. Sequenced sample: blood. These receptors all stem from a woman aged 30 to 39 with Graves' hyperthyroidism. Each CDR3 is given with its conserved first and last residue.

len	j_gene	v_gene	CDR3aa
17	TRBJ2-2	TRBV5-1	CASSLSVGGAYTGELFF
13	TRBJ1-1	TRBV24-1	CATSASTNTEAFF
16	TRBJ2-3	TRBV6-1	CASSSGGGGLGNTQYF
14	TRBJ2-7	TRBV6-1	CASIYGTGGREQYF
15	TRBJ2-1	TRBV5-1	CASSLGPGGWGEQFF
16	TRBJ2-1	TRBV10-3	CATRRDLGGGNNEQFF
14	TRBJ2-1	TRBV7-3	CASSLGTQTDEQFF
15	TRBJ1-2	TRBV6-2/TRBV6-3	CASSYSGVINYGYTF
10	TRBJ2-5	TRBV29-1	CSVGQETQYF
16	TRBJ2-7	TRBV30	CAWSVRGLAGPYEQYF
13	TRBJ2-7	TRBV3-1	CASSHGLTYEQYF
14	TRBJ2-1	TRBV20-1	CSARPETGVNEQFF
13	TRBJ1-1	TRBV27	CASSFTGNTEAFF
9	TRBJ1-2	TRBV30	CAFGYGYTF
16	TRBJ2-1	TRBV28	CASIPRLAGVHNEQFF
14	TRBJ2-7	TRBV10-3	CAISPGRSSYEQYF
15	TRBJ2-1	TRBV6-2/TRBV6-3	CASSPTTSGDNEQFF
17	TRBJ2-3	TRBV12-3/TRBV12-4	CASRPGQGAVRTDTQYF
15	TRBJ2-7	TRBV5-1	CASRENSGSSYEQYF
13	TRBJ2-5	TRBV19	CASSTGDRETQYF
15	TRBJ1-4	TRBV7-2	CASSSRTGENEKLFF
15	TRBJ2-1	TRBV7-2	CASSRSGTVYNEQFF
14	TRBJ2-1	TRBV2	CARRLASPYNEQFF
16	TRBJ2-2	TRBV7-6	CASSARTGGNTGELFF
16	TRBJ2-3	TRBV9	CASSVRREVGPDTQYF
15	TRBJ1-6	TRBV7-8	CASSLEAGGNSPLHF
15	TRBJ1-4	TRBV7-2	CASSLGGGRNEKLFF
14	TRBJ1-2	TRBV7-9	CASSSPTGGGGYTF